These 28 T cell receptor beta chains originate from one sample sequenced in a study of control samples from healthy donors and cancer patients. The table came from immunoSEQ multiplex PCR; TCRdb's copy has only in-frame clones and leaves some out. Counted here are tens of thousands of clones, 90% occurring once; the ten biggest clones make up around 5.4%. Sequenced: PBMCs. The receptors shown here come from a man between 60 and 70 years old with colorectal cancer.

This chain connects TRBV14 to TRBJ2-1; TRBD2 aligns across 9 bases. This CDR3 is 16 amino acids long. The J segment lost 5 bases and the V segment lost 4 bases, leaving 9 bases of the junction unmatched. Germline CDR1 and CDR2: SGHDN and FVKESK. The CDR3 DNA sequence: TGTGCCAGCAGCCTGTACTGGACTAGCGCTGACAATGAGCAGTTCTTC. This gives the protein CASSLYWTSADNEQFF.

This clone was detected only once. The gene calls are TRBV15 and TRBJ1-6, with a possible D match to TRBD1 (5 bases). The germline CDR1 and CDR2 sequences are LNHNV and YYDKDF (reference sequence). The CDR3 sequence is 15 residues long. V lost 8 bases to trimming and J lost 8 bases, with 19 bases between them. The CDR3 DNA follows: TGTGCCACCTGTACAGGAAGTAGGCCATATTCACCCCTCCACTTT. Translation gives CATCTGSRPYSPLHF.

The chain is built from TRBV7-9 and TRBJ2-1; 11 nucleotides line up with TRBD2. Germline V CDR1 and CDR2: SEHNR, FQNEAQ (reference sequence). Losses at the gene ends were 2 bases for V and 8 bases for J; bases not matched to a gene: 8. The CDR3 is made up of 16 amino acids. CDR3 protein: CASSLRLAGLQDEQFF. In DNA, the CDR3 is TGTGCCAGCAGCTTAAGACTAGCGGGACTTCAGGATGAGCAGTTCTTC.

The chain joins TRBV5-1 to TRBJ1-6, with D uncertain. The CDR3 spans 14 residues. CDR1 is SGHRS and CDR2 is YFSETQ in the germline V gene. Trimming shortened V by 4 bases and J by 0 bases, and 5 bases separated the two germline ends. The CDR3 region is CASSTSSYNSPLHF. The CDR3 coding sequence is TGCGCCAGCAGCACGAGCTCCTATAATTCACCCCTCCACTTT.

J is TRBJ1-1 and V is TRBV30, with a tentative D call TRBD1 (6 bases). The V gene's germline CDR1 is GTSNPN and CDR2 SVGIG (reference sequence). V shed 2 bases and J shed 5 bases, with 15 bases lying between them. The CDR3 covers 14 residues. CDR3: CAWSISQGFTEAFF. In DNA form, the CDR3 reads TGTGCCTGGAGTATATCACAGGGATTTACTGAAGCTTTCTTT. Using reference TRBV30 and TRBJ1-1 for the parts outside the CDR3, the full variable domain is SQTIHQWPATLVQPVGSPLSLECTVEGTSNPNLYWYRQAAGRGLQLLFYSVGIGQISSEVPQNLSASRPQDRQFILSSKKLLLSDSGFYLCAWSISQGFTEAFFGQGTRLTVV.

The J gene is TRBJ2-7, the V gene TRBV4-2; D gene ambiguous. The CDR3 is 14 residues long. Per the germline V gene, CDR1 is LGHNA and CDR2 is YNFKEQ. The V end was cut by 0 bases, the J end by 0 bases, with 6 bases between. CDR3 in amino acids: CASSQETLSYEQYF. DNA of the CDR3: TGTGCCAGCAGCCAAGAGACACTCTCCTACGAGCAGTACTTC.

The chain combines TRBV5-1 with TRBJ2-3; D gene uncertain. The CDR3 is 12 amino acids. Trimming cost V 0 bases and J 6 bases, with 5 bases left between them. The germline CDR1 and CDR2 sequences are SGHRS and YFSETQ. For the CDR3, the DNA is TGCGCCAGCAGCTTGGCATTCGATACGCAGTATTTT. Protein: CASSLAFDTQYF.

The CDR3 reads CASSGLPGANTEAFF. For the CDR3, the DNA is TGTGCCAGCAGCGGGCTCCCGGGAGCGAACACTGAAGCTTTCTTT. V is TRBV7-9 and J is TRBJ1-1; D call uncertain. The CDR3 runs to 15 residues. CDR1 and CDR2 (germline): SEHNR, FQNEAQ (reference sequence). V lost 5 bases and J lost 1, with 14 bases in between.

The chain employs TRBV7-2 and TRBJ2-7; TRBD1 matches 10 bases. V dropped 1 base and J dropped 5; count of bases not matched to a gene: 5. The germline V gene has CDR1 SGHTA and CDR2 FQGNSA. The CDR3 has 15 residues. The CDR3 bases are TGTGCCAGCAGCTTAGGGCGGGACAGGGGCCACGAGCAGTACTTC. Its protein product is CASSLGRDRGHEQYF.

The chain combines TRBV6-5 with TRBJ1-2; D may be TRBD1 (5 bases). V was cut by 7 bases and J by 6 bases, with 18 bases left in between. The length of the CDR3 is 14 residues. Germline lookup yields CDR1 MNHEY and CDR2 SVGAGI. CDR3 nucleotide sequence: TGTGCCAGCATCCACCAGGGAGGAATTGATGGCTACACCTTC. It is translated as CASIHQGGIDGYTF.

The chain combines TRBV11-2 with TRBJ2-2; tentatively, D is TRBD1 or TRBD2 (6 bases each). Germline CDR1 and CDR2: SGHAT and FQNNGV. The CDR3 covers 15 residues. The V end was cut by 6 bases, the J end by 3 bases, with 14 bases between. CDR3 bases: TGTGCCAGCAGGGGGGCGGGGCCCTACACCGGGGAGCTGTTTTTT. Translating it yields CASRGAGPYTGELFF. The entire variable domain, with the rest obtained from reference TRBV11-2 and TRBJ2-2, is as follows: EAGVAQSPRYKIIEKRQSVAFWCNPISGHATLYWYQQILGQGPKLLIQFQNNGVVDDSQLPKDRFSAERLKGVDSTLKIQPAKLEDSAVYLCASRGAGPYTGELFFGEGSRLTVL.

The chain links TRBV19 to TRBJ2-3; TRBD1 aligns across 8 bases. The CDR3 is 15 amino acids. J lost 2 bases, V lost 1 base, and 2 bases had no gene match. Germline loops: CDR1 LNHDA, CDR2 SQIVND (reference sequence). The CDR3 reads CASSIGTGITDTQYF. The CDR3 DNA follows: TGTGCCAGTAGTATAGGGACAGGGATCACAGATACGCAGTATTTT.

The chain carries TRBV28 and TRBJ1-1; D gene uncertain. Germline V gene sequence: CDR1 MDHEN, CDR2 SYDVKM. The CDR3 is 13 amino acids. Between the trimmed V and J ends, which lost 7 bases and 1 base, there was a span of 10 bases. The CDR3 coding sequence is TGTGCCAGCACCTCGAGGCCGAACACTGAAGCTTTCTTT. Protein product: CASTSRPNTEAFF.

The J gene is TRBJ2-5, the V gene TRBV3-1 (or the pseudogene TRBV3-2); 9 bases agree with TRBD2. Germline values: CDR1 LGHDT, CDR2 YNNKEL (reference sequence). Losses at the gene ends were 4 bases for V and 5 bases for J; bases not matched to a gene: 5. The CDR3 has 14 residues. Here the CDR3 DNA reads TGTGCCAGCAGCCCGGCGGGGGGGTGGGAGACCCAGTACTTC. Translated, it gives CASSPAGGWETQYF.

DNA of the CDR3: TGTGCCAGCAGCCAAGAAGGCGGGTTTTACCCAGGGGGCACTGAAGCTTTCTTT. This translates into CASSQEGGFYPGGTEAFF. The chain joins TRBV3-1 (or the pseudogene TRBV3-2) to TRBJ1-1; TRBD1 matches 7 bases. The length of the CDR3 is 18 residues. V was clipped by 0 bases and J by 4 bases; unmatched bases: 14. The germline CDR1 and CDR2 sequences are LGHDT and YNNKEL (reference sequence).

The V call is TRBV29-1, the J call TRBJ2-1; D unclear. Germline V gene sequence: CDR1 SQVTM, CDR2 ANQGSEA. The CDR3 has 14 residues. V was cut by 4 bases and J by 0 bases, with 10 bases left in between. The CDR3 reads CSVGHHSSYNEQFF. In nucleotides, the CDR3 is TGCAGCGTTGGTCATCATAGCTCCTACAATGAGCAGTTCTTC.

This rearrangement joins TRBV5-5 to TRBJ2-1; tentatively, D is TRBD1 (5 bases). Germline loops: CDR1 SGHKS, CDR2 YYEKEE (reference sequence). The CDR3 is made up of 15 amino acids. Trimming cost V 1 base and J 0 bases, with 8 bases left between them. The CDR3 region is CASSLWQGSYNEQFF. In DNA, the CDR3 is TGTGCCAGCAGCTTGTGGCAGGGCTCCTACAATGAGCAGTTCTTC.

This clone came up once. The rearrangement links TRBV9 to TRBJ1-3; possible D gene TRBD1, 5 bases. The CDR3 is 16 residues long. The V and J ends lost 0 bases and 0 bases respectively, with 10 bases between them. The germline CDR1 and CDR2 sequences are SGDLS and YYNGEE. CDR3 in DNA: TGTGCCAGCAGCGTAGGGAGGGGCCTCTCTGGAAACACCATATATTTT. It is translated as CASSVGRGLSGNTIYF.

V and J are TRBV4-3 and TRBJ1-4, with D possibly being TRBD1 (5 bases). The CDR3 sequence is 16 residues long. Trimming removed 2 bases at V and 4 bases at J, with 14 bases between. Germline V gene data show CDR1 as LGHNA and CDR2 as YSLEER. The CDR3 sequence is CASSQRLGADNEKLFF. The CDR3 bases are TGCGCCAGCAGCCAACGTCTAGGGGCGGATAATGAAAAACTGTTTTTT.

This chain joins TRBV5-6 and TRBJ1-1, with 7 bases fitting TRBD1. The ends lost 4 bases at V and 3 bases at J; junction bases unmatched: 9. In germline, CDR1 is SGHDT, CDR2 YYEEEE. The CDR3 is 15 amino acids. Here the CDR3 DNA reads TGTGCCAGCAGCAGCCCGGGAAGGGGGCACACTGAAGCTTTCTTT. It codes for CASSSPGRGHTEAFF.

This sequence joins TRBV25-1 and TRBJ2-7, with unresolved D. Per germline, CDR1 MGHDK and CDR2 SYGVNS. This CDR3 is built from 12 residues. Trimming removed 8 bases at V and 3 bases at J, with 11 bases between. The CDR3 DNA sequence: TGTGCCAGCCAAAGAGACCGCTACGAGCAGTACTTC. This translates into CASQRDRYEQYF.

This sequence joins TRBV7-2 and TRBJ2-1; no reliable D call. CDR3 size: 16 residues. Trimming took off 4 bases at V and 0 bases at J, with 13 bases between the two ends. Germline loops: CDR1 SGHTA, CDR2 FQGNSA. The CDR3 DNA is TGTGCCAGCAGCTCGACCGCCCTACTCTCCTACAATGAGCAGTTCTTC. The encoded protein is CASSSTALLSYNEQFF.

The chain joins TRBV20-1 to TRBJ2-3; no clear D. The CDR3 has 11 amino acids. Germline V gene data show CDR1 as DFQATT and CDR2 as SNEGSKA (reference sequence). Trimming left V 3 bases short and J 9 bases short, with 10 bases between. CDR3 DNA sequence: TGCAGTGCTAGTCCGCAGCAGACGCAGTATTTT. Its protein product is CSASPQQTQYF.

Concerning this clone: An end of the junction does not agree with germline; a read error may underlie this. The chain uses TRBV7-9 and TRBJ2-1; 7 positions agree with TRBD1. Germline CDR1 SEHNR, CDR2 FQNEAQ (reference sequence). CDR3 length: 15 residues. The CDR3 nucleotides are TGTGCCAGCAGCCTCGACAGGGAGCCCTACTATGAGCAGTTCTTC. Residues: CASSLDREPYYEQFF.

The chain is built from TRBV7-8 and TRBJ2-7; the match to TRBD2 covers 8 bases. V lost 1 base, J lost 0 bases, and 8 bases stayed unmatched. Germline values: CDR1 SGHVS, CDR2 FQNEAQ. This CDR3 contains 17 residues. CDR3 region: CASSLGGLAGASYEQYF. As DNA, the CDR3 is TGTGCCAGCAGCTTAGGTGGGCTAGCGGGCGCCTCCTACGAGCAGTACTTC.

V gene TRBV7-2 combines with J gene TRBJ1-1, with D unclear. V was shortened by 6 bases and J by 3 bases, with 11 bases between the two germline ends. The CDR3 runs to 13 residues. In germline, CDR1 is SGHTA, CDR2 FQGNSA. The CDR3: CASSYVGYTEAFF. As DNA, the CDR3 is TGTGCCAGCAGTTATGTGGGGTACACTGAAGCTTTCTTT.

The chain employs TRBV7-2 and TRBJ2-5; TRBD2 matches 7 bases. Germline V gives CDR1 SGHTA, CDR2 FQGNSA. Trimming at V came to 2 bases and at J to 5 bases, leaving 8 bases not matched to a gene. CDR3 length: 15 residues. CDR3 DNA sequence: TGTGCCAGCAGCTTAATGGGCGGGGGTACGGAGACCCAGTACTTC. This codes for CASSLMGGGTETQYF.

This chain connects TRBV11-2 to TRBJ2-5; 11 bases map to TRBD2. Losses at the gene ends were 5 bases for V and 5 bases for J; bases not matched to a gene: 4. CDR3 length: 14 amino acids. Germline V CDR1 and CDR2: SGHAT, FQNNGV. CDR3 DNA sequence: TGTGCCAGCAGCCCCCGGACTAGCGGGGAGACCCAGTACTTC. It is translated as CASSPRTSGETQYF.